This TCR beta chain was retrieved from a study of T cells after yellow fever vaccination. TCRdb analysed the 5' RACE reads with MiXCR anew, one entry per CDR3 protein. Among fewer than 350,000 distinct CDR3 sequences, 3.5% to 5% were seen once, and the ten largest hold 19%. This clonotype was detected ten times or more. The clonotype originates from a man younger than 35 who received the YFV17D yellow fever vaccine. Sequenced material: PBMCs, taken 15 days after the yellow fever booster vaccination.

The DNA for the CDR3 is TGTGCCAGCAGACCCCACAGGGCCACTGAAGCTTTCTTT. Translation gives CASRPHRATEAFF. The chain has TRBV12-3 or TRBV12-4 and TRBJ1-1; D possibly corresponds to TRBD1 (6 bases). The CDR3 has 13 amino acids. V was pared by 6 bases and J by 4 bases, with 12 bases between.